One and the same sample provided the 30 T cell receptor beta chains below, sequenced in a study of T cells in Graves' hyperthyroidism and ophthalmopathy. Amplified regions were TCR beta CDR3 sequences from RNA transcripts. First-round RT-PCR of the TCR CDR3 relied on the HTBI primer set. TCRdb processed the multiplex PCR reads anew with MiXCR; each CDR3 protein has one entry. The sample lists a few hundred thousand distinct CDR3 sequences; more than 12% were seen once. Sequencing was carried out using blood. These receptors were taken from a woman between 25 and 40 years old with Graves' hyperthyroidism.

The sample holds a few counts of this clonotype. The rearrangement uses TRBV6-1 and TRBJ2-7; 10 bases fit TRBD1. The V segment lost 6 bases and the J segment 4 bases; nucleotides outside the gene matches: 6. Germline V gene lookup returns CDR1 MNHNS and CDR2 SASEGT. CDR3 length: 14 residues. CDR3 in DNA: TGTGCCAGCAGGTCGACAGGGGGCGGGTACGAGCAGTACTTC. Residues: CASRSTGGGYEQYF.

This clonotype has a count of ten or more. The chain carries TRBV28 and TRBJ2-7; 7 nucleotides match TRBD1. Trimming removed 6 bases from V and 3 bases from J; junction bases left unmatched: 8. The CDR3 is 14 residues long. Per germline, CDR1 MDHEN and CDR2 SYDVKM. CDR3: CASSLTGDFYEQYF. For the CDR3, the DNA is TGTGCCAGCAGCCTCACAGGGGATTTCTACGAGCAGTACTTC. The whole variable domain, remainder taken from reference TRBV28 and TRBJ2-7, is DVKVTQSSRYLVKRTGEKVFLECVQDMDHENMFWYRQDPGLGLRLIYFSYDVKMKEKGDIPEGYSVSREKKERFSLILESASTNQTSMYLCASSLTGDFYEQYFGPGTRLTVT.

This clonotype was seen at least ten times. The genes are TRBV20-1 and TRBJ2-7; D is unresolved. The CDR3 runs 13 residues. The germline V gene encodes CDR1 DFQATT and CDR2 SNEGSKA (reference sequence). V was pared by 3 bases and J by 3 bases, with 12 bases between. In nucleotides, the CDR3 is TGCAGTGCTAGTCGGCTAGATCACTACGAGCAGTACTTC. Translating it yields CSASRLDHYEQYF.

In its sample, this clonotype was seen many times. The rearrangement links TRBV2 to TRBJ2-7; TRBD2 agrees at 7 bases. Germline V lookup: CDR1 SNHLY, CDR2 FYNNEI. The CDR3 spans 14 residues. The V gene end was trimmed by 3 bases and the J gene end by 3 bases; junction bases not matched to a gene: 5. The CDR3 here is CASSDATSIYEQYF. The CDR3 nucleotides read TGTGCCAGCAGTGACGCGACTAGCATCTACGAGCAGTACTTC.

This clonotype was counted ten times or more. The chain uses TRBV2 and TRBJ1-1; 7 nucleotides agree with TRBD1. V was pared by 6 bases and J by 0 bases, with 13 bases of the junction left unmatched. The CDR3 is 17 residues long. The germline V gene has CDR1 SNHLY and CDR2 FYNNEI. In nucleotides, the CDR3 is TGTGCCAGCAGATACGGACAGGAAACGGCCATGAACACTGAAGCTTTCTTT. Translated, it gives CASRYGQETAMNTEAFF.

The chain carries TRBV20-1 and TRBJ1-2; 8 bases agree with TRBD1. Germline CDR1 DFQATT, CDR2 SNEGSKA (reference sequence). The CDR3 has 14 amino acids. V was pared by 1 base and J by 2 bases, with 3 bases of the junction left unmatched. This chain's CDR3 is CSARVAGGNYGYTF. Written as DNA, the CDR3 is TGCAGTGCTAGAGTGGCAGGGGGCAACTATGGCTACACCTTC.

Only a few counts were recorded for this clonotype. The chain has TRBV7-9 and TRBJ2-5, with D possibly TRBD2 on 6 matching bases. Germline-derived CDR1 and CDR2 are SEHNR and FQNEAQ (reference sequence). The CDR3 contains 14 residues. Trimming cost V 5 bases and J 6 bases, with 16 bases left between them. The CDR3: CASSPGTQGKTQYF. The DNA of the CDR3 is TGTGCCAGCAGCCCTGGGACTCAGGGAAAGACCCAGTACTTC.

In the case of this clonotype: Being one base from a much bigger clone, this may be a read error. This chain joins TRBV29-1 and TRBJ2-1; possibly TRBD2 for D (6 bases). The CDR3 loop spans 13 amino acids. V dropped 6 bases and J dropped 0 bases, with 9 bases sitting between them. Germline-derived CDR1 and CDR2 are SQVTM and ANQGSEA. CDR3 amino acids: CSVTTSSYNEQFF. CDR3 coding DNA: TGCAGCGTAACGACTAGCTCCTACAATGAGCAGTTCTTC.

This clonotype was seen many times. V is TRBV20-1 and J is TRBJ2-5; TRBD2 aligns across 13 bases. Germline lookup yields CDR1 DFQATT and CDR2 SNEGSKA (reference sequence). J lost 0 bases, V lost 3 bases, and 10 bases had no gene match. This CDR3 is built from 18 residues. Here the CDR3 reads CSARPGTSGTLYQETQYF. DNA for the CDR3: TGCAGTGCTAGGCCCGGGACTAGCGGGACCCTGTACCAAGAGACCCAGTACTTC.

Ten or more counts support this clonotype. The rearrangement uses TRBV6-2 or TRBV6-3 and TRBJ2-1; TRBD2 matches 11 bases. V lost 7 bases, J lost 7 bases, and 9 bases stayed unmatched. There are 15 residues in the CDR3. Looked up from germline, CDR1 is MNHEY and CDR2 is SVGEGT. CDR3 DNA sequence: TGTGCCAGCACCGGCGTAGCGGGAGGGATAAATGAGCAGTTCTTC. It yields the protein CASTGVAGGINEQFF.

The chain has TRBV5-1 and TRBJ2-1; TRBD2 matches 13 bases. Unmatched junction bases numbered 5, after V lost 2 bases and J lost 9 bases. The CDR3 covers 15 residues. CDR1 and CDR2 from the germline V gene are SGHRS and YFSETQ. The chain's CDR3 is CASSFGLAGVAEQFF. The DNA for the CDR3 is TGCGCCAGCAGCTTCGGACTAGCGGGAGTGGCTGAGCAGTTCTTC.

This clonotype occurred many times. CDR3 DNA: TGTGCCAGCAGCCGGGTGAACTACAATGAGCAGTTCTTC. Residues: CASSRVNYNEQFF. The chain has TRBV11-2 and TRBJ2-1; D is ambiguous. Germline CDR1 reads SGHAT; CDR2 reads FQNNGV. Trimming shortened V by 5 bases and J by 3 bases, and 8 bases separated the two germline ends. The CDR3 has 13 residues.

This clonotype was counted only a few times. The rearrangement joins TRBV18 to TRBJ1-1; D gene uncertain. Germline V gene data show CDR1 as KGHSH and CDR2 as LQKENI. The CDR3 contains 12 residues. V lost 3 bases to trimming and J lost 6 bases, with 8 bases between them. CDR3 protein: CASSPGYAEAFF. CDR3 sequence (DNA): TGTGCCAGCTCACCGGGTTACGCTGAAGCTTTCTTT.

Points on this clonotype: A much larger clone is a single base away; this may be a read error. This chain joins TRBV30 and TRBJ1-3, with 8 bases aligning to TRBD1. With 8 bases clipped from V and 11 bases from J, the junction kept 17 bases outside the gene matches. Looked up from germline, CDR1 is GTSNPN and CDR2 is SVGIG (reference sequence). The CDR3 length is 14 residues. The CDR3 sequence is CARTYGTGGNAIYF. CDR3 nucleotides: TGTGCCCGCACCTACGGGACAGGAGGTAACGCCATATATTTT.

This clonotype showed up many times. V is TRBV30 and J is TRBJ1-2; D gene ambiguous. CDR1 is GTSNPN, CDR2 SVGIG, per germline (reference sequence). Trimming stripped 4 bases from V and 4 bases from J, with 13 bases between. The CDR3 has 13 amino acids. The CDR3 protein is CAWNSGSVYGYTF. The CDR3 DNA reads TGTGCCTGGAATTCGGGGAGCGTCTATGGCTACACCTTC.

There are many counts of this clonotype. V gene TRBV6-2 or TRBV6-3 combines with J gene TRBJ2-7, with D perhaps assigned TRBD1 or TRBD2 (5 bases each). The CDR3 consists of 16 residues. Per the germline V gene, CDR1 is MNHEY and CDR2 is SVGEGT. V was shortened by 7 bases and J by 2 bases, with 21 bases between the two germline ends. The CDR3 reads CASTRPQGGLPYEQYF. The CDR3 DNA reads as TGTGCCAGCACTCGACCCCAGGGCGGGCTCCCCTACGAGCAGTACTTC.

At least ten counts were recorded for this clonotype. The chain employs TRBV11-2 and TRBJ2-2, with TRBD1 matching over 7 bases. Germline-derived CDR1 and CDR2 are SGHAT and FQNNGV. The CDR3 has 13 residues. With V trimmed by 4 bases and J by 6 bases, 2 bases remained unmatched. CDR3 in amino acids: CASSSDRAGELFF. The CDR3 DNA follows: TGTGCCAGCAGCTCCGACAGGGCCGGGGAGCTGTTTTTT. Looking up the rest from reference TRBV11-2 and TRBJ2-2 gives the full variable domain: EAGVAQSPRYKIIEKRQSVAFWCNPISGHATLYWYQQILGQGPKLLIQFQNNGVVDDSQLPKDRFSAERLKGVDSTLKIQPAKLEDSAVYLCASSSDRAGELFFGEGSRLTVL.

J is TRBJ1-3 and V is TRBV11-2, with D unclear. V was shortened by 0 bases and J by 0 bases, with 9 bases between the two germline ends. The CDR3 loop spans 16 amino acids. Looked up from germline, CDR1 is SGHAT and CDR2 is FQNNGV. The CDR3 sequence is CASSLDPAISGNTIYF. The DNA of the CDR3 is TGTGCCAGCAGCTTAGATCCAGCGATCTCTGGAAACACCATATATTTT. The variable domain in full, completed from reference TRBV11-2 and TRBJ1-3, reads EAGVAQSPRYKIIEKRQSVAFWCNPISGHATLYWYQQILGQGPKLLIQFQNNGVVDDSQLPKDRFSAERLKGVDSTLKIQPAKLEDSAVYLCASSLDPAISGNTIYFGEGSWLTVV.

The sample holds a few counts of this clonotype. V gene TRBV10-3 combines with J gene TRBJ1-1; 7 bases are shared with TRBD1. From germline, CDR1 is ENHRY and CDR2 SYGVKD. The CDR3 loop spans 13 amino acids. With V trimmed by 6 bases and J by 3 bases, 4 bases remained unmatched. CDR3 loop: CAIRDTGDTEAFF. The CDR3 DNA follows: TGTGCCATCAGAGATACAGGGGACACTGAAGCTTTCTTT.

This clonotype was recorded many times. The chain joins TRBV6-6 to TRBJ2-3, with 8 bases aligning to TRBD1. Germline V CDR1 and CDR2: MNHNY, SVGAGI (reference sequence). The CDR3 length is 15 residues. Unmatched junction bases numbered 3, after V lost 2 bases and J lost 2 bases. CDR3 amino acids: CASSYRTGNTDTQYF. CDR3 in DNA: TGTGCCAGCAGTTACCGGACAGGGAACACAGATACGCAGTATTTT.

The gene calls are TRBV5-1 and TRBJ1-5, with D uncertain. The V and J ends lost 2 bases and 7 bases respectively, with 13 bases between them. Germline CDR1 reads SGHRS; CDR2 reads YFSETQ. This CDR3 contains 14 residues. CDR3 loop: CASSFDSPTQPQHF. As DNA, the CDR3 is TGCGCCAGCAGCTTCGACTCTCCTACCCAGCCCCAGCATTTT.

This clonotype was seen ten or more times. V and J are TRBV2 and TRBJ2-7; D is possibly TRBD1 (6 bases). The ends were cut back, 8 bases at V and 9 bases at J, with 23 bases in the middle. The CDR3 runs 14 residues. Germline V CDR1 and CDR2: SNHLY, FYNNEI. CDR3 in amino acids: CASLVDSRYDGQYF. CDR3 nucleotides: TGTGCCAGCCTGGTGGACAGCCGGTACGACGGGCAGTACTTC.

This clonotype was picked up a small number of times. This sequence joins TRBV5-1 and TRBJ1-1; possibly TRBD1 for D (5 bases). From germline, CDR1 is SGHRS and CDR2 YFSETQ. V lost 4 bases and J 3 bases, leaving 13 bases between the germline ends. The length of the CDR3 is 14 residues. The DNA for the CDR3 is TGCGCCAGCAGCCGAGATCCGGGGGACACTGAAGCTTTCTTT. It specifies CASSRDPGDTEAFF.

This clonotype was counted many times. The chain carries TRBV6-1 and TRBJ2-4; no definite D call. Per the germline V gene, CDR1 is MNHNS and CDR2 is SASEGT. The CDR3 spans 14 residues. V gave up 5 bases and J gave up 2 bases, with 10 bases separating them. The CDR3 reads CASSSWGTKNIQYF. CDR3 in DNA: TGTGCCAGCAGTTCTTGGGGTACCAAAAACATTCAGTACTTC.

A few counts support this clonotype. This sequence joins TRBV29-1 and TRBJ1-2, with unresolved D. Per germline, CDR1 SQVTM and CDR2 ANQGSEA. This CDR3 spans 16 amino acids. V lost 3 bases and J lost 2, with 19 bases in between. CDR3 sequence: CSVDLVAFQANYGYTF. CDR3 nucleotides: TGCAGCGTTGATCTTGTTGCTTTTCAAGCGAACTATGGCTACACCTTC.

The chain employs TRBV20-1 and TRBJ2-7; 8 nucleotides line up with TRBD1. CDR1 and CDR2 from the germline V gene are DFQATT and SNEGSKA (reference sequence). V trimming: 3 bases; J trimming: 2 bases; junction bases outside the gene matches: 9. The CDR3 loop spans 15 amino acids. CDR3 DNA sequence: TGCAGTGCTAGCAAAGGACAGGGAAAAACCTACGAGCAGTACTTC. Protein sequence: CSASKGQGKTYEQYF.

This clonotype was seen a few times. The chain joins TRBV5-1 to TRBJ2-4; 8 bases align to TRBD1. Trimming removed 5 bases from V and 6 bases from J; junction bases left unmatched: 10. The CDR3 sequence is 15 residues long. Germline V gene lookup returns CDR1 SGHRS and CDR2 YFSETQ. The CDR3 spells CASSFGQGATNIQYF. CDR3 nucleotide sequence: TGCGCCAGCAGTTTCGGACAGGGAGCAACAAACATTCAGTACTTC.

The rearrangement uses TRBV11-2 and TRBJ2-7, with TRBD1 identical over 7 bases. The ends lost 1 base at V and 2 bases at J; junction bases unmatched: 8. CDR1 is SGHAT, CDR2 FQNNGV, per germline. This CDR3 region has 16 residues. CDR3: CASSLGTGDTPYEQYF. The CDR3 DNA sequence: TGTGCCAGCAGCTTAGGGACAGGAGATACACCCTACGAGCAGTACTTC.

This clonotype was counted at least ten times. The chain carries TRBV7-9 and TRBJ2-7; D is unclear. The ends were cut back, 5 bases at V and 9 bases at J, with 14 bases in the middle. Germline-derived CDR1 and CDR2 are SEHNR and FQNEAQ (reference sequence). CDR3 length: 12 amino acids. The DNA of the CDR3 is TGTGCCAGCAGCCCTCCCCCCGGCGGGCAGTACTTC. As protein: CASSPPPGGQYF.

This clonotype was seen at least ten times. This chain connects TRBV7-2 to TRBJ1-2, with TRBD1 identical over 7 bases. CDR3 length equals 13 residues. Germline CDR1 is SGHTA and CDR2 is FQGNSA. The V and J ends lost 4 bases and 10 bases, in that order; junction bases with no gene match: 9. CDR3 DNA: TGTGCCAGCAGCTCCGGACAGGAAAACCTCTACACCTTC. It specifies CASSSGQENLYTF.